The 23 T cell receptor beta chains below all came from one sample that was sequenced in a study of T cell responses to AZD1222 COVID-19 vaccine. TCRdb's table, derived via immunoSEQ multiplex PCR, lists solely in-frame clones and lacks some. Counted here are 160,000 or so clones, around nine tenths occurring once; the ten biggest clones make up under 8%. The specimen comprised peripheral blood, sampled after recovery from COVID-19. The source is an adult who had recovered from COVID-19.

This chain joins TRBV3-1 (or the pseudogene TRBV3-2) and TRBJ2-4; a possible D gene is TRBD2 (5 bases). CDR3 length: 15 residues. V gave up 4 bases and J gave up 0 bases, with 10 bases separating them. The germline CDR1 and CDR2 sequences are LGHDT and YNNKEL (reference sequence). The CDR3 here is CASSLGLIAKNIQYF. CDR3 nucleotide sequence: TGTGCCAGCAGCCTCGGACTGATAGCCAAAAACATTCAGTACTTC.

V usage is TRBV4-3 and J usage is TRBJ1-1; TRBD1 matches 11 bases. The CDR3 length is 14 residues. With V trimmed by 8 bases and J by 5 bases, 7 bases remained unmatched. From germline, CDR1 is LGHNA and CDR2 YSLEER. The CDR3: CASAYRDRGTEAFF. DNA of the CDR3: TGCGCCAGCGCCTACCGGGACAGGGGGACTGAAGCTTTCTTT.

The chain joins TRBV9 to TRBJ1-2, with 7 bases fitting TRBD1. Germline lookup yields CDR1 SGDLS and CDR2 YYNGEE. The CDR3 runs to 17 residues. The V segment lost 4 bases and the J segment 4 bases; nucleotides outside the gene matches: 16. Written as DNA, the CDR3 is TGTGCCAGCAGCTTTCCAAGAGACAGGGCGGAACTCTATGGCTACACCTTC. Its protein is CASSFPRDRAELYGYTF.

This chain joins TRBV29-1 and TRBJ2-7; 10 nucleotides match TRBD2. CDR3 length equals 14 residues. Germline V gene sequence: CDR1 SQVTM, CDR2 ANQGSEA. V trimming: 6 bases; J trimming: 2 bases; junction bases outside the gene matches: 7. CDR3 in DNA: TGCAGCGTCATGACTAGCGGGCATACCTACGAGCAGTACTTC. It specifies CSVMTSGHTYEQYF.

V is TRBV5-1 and J is TRBJ2-6; the match to TRBD1 covers 8 bases. CDR3 length: 16 residues. Germline lookup yields CDR1 SGHRS and CDR2 YFSETQ. V gave up 4 bases and J gave up 2 bases; unmatched junction bases: 5. CDR3 region: CASSPGTGAGANVLTF. DNA for the CDR3: TGCGCCAGCAGCCCCGGGACAGGTGCTGGGGCCAACGTCCTGACTTTC.

This sequence joins TRBV19 and TRBJ2-1; 11 bases map to TRBD2. The J segment lost 3 bases and the V segment lost 3 bases, leaving 7 bases of the junction unmatched. In germline, CDR1 is LNHDA, CDR2 SQIVND (reference sequence). The CDR3 has 17 residues. The CDR3 sequence is CASSMGTGLAGYNEQFF. In DNA, the CDR3 is TGTGCCAGTAGTATGGGAACAGGACTAGCGGGCTACAATGAGCAGTTCTTC.

The chain carries TRBV12-3 or TRBV12-4 and TRBJ1-5; possibly TRBD1 for D (6 bases). The CDR3 totals 12 residues. V was pared by 8 bases and J by 6 bases, with 11 bases between. CDR3: CASGNRVQPQHF. As DNA, the CDR3 is TGTGCCAGCGGAAACAGGGTTCAGCCCCAGCATTTT.

This clone was observed once. This rearrangement joins TRBV7-8 to TRBJ1-1; maybe TRBD1 (5 bases). This CDR3 is built from 14 residues. Trimming took 5 bases from V and 8 from J, leaving 18 bases between them. Germline values: CDR1 SGHVS, CDR2 FQNEAQ. The CDR3 DNA follows: TGTGCCAGCAGCCTACCTGGGCCGGGGCCAGAAGCTTTCTTT. Its protein product is CASSLPGPGPEAFF.

The V call is TRBV4-2, the J call TRBJ1-4; a weak D match, TRBD1 (5 bases). The CDR3 is made up of 16 amino acids. The V end was cut by 4 bases, the J end by 2 bases, with 14 bases between. Per the germline V gene, CDR1 is LGHNA and CDR2 is YNFKEQ. The CDR3 is CASSPAGQGTNEKLFF. In DNA, the CDR3 is TGTGCCAGCAGCCCGGCAGGACAAGGCACTAATGAAAAACTGTTTTTT.

This chain joins TRBV28 and TRBJ2-7; 13 bases align to TRBD2. J was trimmed by 3 bases and V by 5 bases; bases with no gene match: 7. This CDR3 has 16 amino acids. Germline CDR1 and CDR2: MDHEN and SYDVKM. The DNA for the CDR3 is TGTGCCAGCAGTCCCTCGGGGACTAGCGGGATCTACGAGCAGTACTTC. It yields the protein CASSPSGTSGIYEQYF.

The chain has TRBV7-8 and TRBJ1-6; D call uncertain. Germline V gene sequence: CDR1 SGHVS, CDR2 FQNEAQ. The CDR3 contains 17 residues. The V end lost 0 bases, the J end lost 4 bases, and 13 bases lay between the germline ends. CDR3 nucleotides: TGTGCCAGCAGCTTAGCGGCGGCCCTAGATTATAATTCACCCCTCCACTTT. Residues: CASSLAAALDYNSPLHF.

This chain joins TRBV6-2 or TRBV6-3 and TRBJ2-7; D unclear. The CDR3 contains 13 residues. CDR1 and CDR2 (germline): MNHEY, SVGEGT. Trimming shortened V by 2 bases and J by 6 bases, and 11 bases separated the two germline ends. The CDR3 DNA reads TGTGCCAGCAGTTACGAAACTGCTGGCGAGCAGTACTTC. It yields the protein CASSYETAGEQYF.

The chain combines TRBV6-1 with TRBJ2-2, with TRBD2 as a possible D gene (6 bases). V was cut by 1 base and J by 6 bases, with 15 bases left in between. Germline CDR1 reads MNHNS; CDR2 reads SASEGT. This CDR3 spans 16 amino acids. The CDR3 nucleotides read TGTGCCAGCAGTGAAGGGTTAGGGCTAGCGCCCGGGGAGCTGTTTTTT. As protein: CASSEGLGLAPGELFF.

The genes are TRBV2 and TRBJ2-3; D tentatively fits TRBD1 or TRBD2 (5 bases each). CDR1 is SNHLY and CDR2 is FYNNEI in the germline V gene. This CDR3 region has 14 residues. Trimming shortened V by 6 bases and J by 0 bases, and 10 bases separated the two germline ends. The CDR3 DNA reads TGTGCCAGCAGGGGACGGGGTAGCACAGATACGCAGTATTTT. Translation: CASRGRGSTDTQYF.

V is TRBV6-5 and J is TRBJ2-7; no firm D call. The CDR3 sequence is 12 residues long. Trimming took off 7 bases at V and 3 bases at J, with 10 bases between the two ends. Germline V gene lookup returns CDR1 MNHEY and CDR2 SVGAGI. The CDR3 DNA reads as TGTGCCAGCAACGCCGGGTTCTACGAGCAGTACTTC. Translated: CASNAGFYEQYF.

This chain links TRBV19 with TRBJ2-3; TRBD2 matches at 10 bases. Germline V CDR1 and CDR2: LNHDA, SQIVND (reference sequence). This CDR3 has 15 residues. The junction had 2 bases not matched to a gene; V was cut back by 5 bases and J by 0 bases. The CDR3 sequence: CASSGLAVSTDTQYF. The CDR3 DNA sequence: TGTGCCAGTAGTGGACTAGCGGTTAGCACAGATACGCAGTATTTT. Full variable domain (missing parts from reference TRBV19 and TRBJ2-3): DGGITQSPKYLFRKEGQNVTLSCEQNLNHDAMYWYRQDPGQGLRLIYYSQIVNDFQKGDIAEGYSVSREKKESFPLTVTSAQKNPTAFYLCASSGLAVSTDTQYFGPGTRLTVL.

The chain carries TRBV25-1 and TRBJ2-2; D gene ambiguous. Trimming shortened V by 2 bases and J by 2 bases, and 9 bases separated the two germline ends. The CDR3 totals 15 residues. Per germline, CDR1 MGHDK and CDR2 SYGVNS. The CDR3 loop is CASSELDTNTGELFF. The CDR3 DNA reads as TGTGCCAGCAGTGAACTAGATACCAACACCGGGGAGCTGTTTTTT.

V usage is TRBV19 and J usage is TRBJ2-7; no clear D. Germline CDR1 reads LNHDA; CDR2 reads SQIVND (reference sequence). Trimming stripped 7 bases from V and 1 base from J, with 14 bases between. This CDR3 spans 14 amino acids. CDR3 loop: CASMSKDGSYEQYF. The CDR3 DNA sequence: TGTGCCAGTATGTCAAAAGACGGATCCTACGAGCAGTACTTC. Looking up the rest from reference TRBV19 and TRBJ2-7 gives the full variable domain: DGGITQSPKYLFRKEGQNVTLSCEQNLNHDAMYWYRQDPGQGLRLIYYSQIVNDFQKGDIAEGYSVSREKKESFPLTVTSAQKNPTAFYLCASMSKDGSYEQYFGPGTRLTVT.

The V call is TRBV21-1, the J call TRBJ2-7. TRBV21-1 constitutes a pseudogene. This CDR3 has 16 residues. Here the CDR3 DNA reads TGTGCCAGCGGAATTTCCGGAGCCAGGACCCACTACGAGCAGTACTTC. Translating it yields CASGISGARTHYEQYF.

The chain is built from TRBV6-1 and TRBJ1-3; 7 bases agree with TRBD1. The CDR3 loop spans 16 amino acids. The germline V gene encodes CDR1 MNHNS and CDR2 SASEGT. Unmatched junction bases numbered 8, after V lost 4 bases and J lost 2 bases. CDR3 coding DNA: TGTGCCAGCAGTGGGAAGACAGGGTTTACTGGAAACACCATATATTTT. Its translation: CASSGKTGFTGNTIYF.

This rearrangement joins TRBV15 to TRBJ2-7; 13 bases align to TRBD2. Germline lookup yields CDR1 LNHNV and CDR2 YYDKDF (reference sequence). V was pared by 1 base and J by 2 bases, with 8 bases of the junction left unmatched. The CDR3 totals 18 residues. CDR3 sequence: CATSRGLAGGPEAYEQYF. The CDR3 DNA follows: TGTGCCACCAGCAGAGGACTAGCGGGGGGCCCTGAGGCCTACGAGCAGTACTTC.

This clone was picked up many times. The CDR3 is CASSIPSGSFNEQFF. For the CDR3, the DNA is TGTGCCAGTAGTATCCCTAGCGGGAGCTTCAATGAGCAGTTCTTC. The J gene is TRBJ2-1, the V gene TRBV19; TRBD2 matches at 10 bases. Germline V gene lookup returns CDR1 LNHDA and CDR2 SQIVND (reference sequence). V was pared by 3 bases and J by 6 bases, with 5 bases of the junction left unmatched. The CDR3 sequence is 15 residues long.

This clone has just one count. The chain combines TRBV7-2 with TRBJ1-1; no clear D. Looked up from germline, CDR1 is SGHTA and CDR2 is FQGNSA. The CDR3 length is 15 residues. The ends were cut back, 2 bases at V and 0 bases at J, with 10 bases in the middle. CDR3 protein: CASSLTRQMNTEAFF. The CDR3 DNA sequence: TGTGCCAGCAGCTTAACCCGACAAATGAACACTGAAGCTTTCTTT.